These T cell receptor beta chains were read from a single sample in a study of T cells in Graves' hyperthyroidism and ophthalmopathy. Each CDR3 protein gets one entry after TCRdb re-called the multiplex PCR reads with MiXCR. The repertoire holds about 400,000 distinct CDR3 sequences, with approximately 13% as singletons. The sequenced sample was blood. The receptors shown here come from a young woman with Graves' hyperthyroidism. Both conserved end residues are part of each CDR3. A D gene is named only where the DNA matches it firmly. For some rows the clone size is stated as once, few or many, or as a class when expanded; others skip it.

NA	TRBV7-2	TRBJ1-3	TRBD1	CASSLVGDRAGNTIYF	TGTGCCAGCAGCTTAGTGGGGGACAGGGCTGGAAACACCATATATTTT
many	TRBV7-3	TRBJ2-1	NA	CASSLMQGWNEQFF	TGTGCCAGCAGCCTTATGCAGGGGTGGAATGAGCAGTTCTTC
many	TRBV20-1	TRBJ2-1	NA	CSARGLGGSYNEQFF	TGCAGTGCTAGAGGCTTAGGAGGGTCCTACAATGAGCAGTTCTTC
many	TRBV20-1	TRBJ2-1	TRBD2	CSARVTSGAYNEQFF	TGCAGTGCTAGAGTGACTAGCGGGGCCTACAATGAGCAGTTCTTC
many	TRBV6-2/TRBV6-3	TRBJ1-5	NA	CASSYWGQPQHF	TGTGCCAGCAGTTACTGGGGTCAGCCCCAGCATTTT
many	TRBV18	TRBJ2-1	NA	CASSPSGGHEQFF	TGTGCCAGCTCACCATCTGGCGGGCATGAGCAGTTCTTC
many	TRBV24-1	TRBJ1-1	TRBD1	CATGVRGQGHTEAFF	TGTGCCACCGGAGTAAGGGGGCAAGGGCACACTGAAGCTTTCTTT
many	TRBV5-1	TRBJ2-7	NA	CASSAGQRNYEQYF	TGCGCCAGCAGCGCGGGACAGCGGAACTACGAGCAGTACTTC
NA	TRBV7-2	TRBJ1-2	TRBD1	CASSQRGLGGYTF	TGCGCCAGCAGCCAAAGGGGGCTGGGGGGCTACACCTTC
many	TRBV18	TRBJ2-1	TRBD2	CASSPGLAGVHEQFF	TGTGCCAGCTCACCTGGACTAGCGGGGGTACATGAGCAGTTCTTC
NA	TRBV10-3	TRBJ1-1	TRBD1	CASRPSTRQGNTEAFF	TGTGCGAGCCGCCCCTCCACGAGACAGGGGAACACTGAAGCTTTCTTT
many	TRBV19	TRBJ2-3	NA	CASSIGAQEVGTDTQYF	TGTGCCAGTAGTATAGGGGCCCAGGAGGTCGGCACAGATACGCAGTATTTT
NA	TRBV28	TRBJ1-4	TRBD1	CASSSDRGYEKLFF	TGTGCCAGCAGTTCGGACAGGGGGTATGAAAAACTGTTTTTT
many	TRBV27	TRBJ2-2	NA	CASSRERRRELFF	TGTGCCAGCAGCCGAGAGCGCCGTAGGGAGCTGTTTTTT
NA	TRBV30	TRBJ1-4	TRBD1	CAWSNPGQINEKLFF	TGTGCCTGGAGTAACCCGGGACAGATTAATGAAAAACTGTTTTTT
NA	TRBV12-3/TRBV12-4	TRBJ1-2	NA	CASSRAGQSYYGYTF	TGTGCCAGCAGTAGGGCAGGGCAAAGTTACTATGGCTACACCTTC
NA	TRBV20-1	TRBJ2-5	NA	CSAPSQTGSYLLQETQYF	TGCAGTGCTCCCTCCCAGACAGGTTCATACCTATTGCAAGAGACCCAGTACTTC
few	TRBV28	TRBJ1-5	NA	CASSATQDFNQPQHF	TGTGCCAGCAGTGCAACACAGGACTTTAATCAGCCCCAGCATTTT
NA	TRBV7-8	TRBJ2-2	TRBD1	CASSLDFQRPRTGRTGELFF	TGTGCCAGCAGCTTAGATTTTCAAAGACCTAGGACAGGTCGAACCGGGGAGCTGTTTTTT
many	TRBV27	TRBJ1-5	TRBD1	CASSLGTGGNNQPQHF	TGTGCCAGCAGTTTAGGGACAGGGGGCAACAATCAGCCCCAGCATTTT
NA	TRBV4-2	TRBJ2-7	NA	CASSGGTPSYEQYF	TGTGCCAGCAGCGGCGGGACACCTTCCTACGAGCAGTACTTC
many	TRBV11-2	TRBJ2-7	TRBD1	CASSPIQRQGTYEQYF	TGTGCCAGCAGCCCGATACAGAGACAGGGGACCTACGAGCAGTACTTC
many	TRBV6-1	TRBJ2-3	NA	CASSWEGGVADTQYF	TGTGCCAGCAGTTGGGAGGGGGGCGTCGCAGATACGCAGTATTTT
NA	TRBV27	TRBJ1-2	TRBD1	CASSLLGAGTGDDYGYTF	TGTGCCAGCAGTTTATTAGGCGCCGGGACAGGGGATGACTATGGCTACACCTTC
NA	TRBV12-3/TRBV12-4	TRBJ2-7	TRBD1	CASSLVGRGTGYEQYF	TGTGCCAGCAGTTTAGTAGGTCGCGGGACAGGCTACGAGCAGTACTTC
many	TRBV7-6	TRBJ2-5	NA	CASSLARGGMAEYF	TGTGCCAGCAGCTTAGCGCGGGGCGGGATGGCCGAATACTTC
few	TRBV5-6	TRBJ1-1	NA	CASSLVADPGTEAFF	TGTGCCAGCAGCTTGGTTGCAGACCCCGGCACTGAAGCTTTCTTT
few	TRBV18	TRBJ2-5	TRBD1	CASAPIGQGAETQYF	TGTGCCAGCGCCCCTATCGGACAGGGGGCCGAGACCCAGTACTTC
many	TRBV5-1	TRBJ2-7	TRBD1	CASSKGPGTGGHEQYF	TGCGCCAGCAGTAAGGGGCCGGGGACAGGGGGCCACGAGCAGTACTTC
NA	TRBV19	TRBJ2-7	NA	CASSMTVSNPYEQYF	TGTGCCAGTAGTATGACTGTATCTAATCCCTACGAGCAGTACTTC
many	TRBV20-1	TRBJ2-1	NA	CSARGSGTQRYNEQFF	TGCAGTGCTAGGGGCTCCGGGACCCAACGCTACAATGAGCAGTTCTTC
NA	TRBV9	TRBJ2-1	NA	CASRPVAGAIGPGEQFF	TGTGCCAGCAGACCCGTCGCGGGGGCAATAGGTCCGGGTGAGCAGTTCTTC
many	TRBV12-3/TRBV12-4	TRBJ1-6	NA	CASSLESNSPLHF	TGTGCCAGCAGTTTGGAGTCTAATTCACCCCTCCACTTT
many	TRBV12-3/TRBV12-4	TRBJ1-5	NA	CASSLFSSEDQPQHF	TGTGCCAGCAGTTTATTTAGTAGTGAAGATCAGCCCCAGCATTTT
NA	TRBV6-5	TRBJ2-5	TRBD2	CASSYGGEGETQYF	TGTGCCAGCAGTTACGGGGGGGAAGGGGAGACCCAGTACTTC
many	TRBV6-1	TRBJ1-5	NA	CASSPPGEPQHF	TGTGCCAGCAGTCCACCCGGGGAACCCCAGCATTTT
many	TRBV24-1	TRBJ2-1	TRBD1	CATSDSGQRNNEQFF	TGTGCCACCAGTGACTCGGGACAGCGCAACAATGAGCAGTTCTTC
many	TRBV28	TRBJ1-6	NA	CASRVTEYNSPLHF	TGTGCCAGCAGGGTAACAGAGTATAATTCACCCCTCCACTTT
NA	TRBV5-1	TRBJ1-2	NA	CASSFRLDSLLYGYTF	TGTGCCAGCAGCTTCCGATTAGACAGCCTACTCTATGGCTACACCTTC
NA	TRBV6-1	TRBJ1-2	NA	CASSEGGGAEGYTF	TGTGCCAGCAGTGAAGGAGGCGGGGCGGAGGGCTACACCTTC
many	TRBV19	TRBJ2-1	TRBD2	CASSPMTSGRPYNEQFF	TGTGCCAGTAGTCCCATGACTAGCGGGCGCCCCTACAATGAGCAGTTCTTC
many	TRBV7-9	TRBJ2-7	TRBD2	CASSFGLAGGPYPEQYF	TGTGCCAGCAGCTTCGGACTAGCGGGAGGGCCATATCCCGAGCAGTACTTC
many	TRBV7-9	TRBJ1-1	TRBD1	CASTEQGGLMNTEAFF	TGTGCCAGCACCGAGCAGGGGGGCCTCATGAACACTGAAGCTTTCTTT
many	TRBV7-9	TRBJ2-7	TRBD1	CASSLAGQGHSYEQYF	TGTGCCAGCAGCTTAGCGGGACAGGGGCACTCCTACGAGCAGTACTTC
few	TRBV6-5	TRBJ1-6	NA	CASSLANKNSPLHF	TGTGCCAGCAGTTTGGCAAATAAAAATTCACCCCTCCACTTT
many	TRBV24-1	TRBJ2-5	NA	CATSDPTDLRGTQYF	TGTGCCACCAGTGATCCGACGGACCTTCGGGGGACCCAGTACTTC
many	TRBV5-1	TRBJ2-1	NA	CASSQRTDSYNEQFF	TGCGCCAGCAGCCAAAGGACAGATTCCTACAATGAGCAGTTCTTC
many	TRBV27	TRBJ2-2	NA	CASSPLGTGELFF	TGTGCCAGCAGTCCCTTGGGAACCGGGGAGCTGTTTTTT